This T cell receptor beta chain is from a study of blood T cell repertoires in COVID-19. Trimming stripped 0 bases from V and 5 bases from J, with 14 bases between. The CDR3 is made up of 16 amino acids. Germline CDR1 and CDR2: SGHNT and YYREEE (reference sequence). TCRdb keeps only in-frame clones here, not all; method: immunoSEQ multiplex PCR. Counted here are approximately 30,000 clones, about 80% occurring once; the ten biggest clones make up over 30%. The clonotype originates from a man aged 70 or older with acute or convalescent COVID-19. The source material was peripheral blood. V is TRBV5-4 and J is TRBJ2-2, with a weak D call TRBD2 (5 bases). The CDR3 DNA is TGTGCCAGCAGCTTGGCGGCGGGCGTTCGAACCGGGGAGCTGTTTTTT. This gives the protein CASSLAAGVRTGELFF.